This is a list of T cell receptor beta chains from one sample in a study of tissue T cells after allogeneic stem cell transplantation. Clones were sequenced by immunoSEQ multiplex PCR, and TCRdb holds only the in-frame ones, with some missing. The sample comprises tens of thousands of clones, roughly 92% of which are singletons, and roughly 3.8% rests with the top ten. The specimen was blood, collected before transplantation. These receptor sequences come from a woman aged 40 to 75 who later had graft-versus-host disease after an allogeneic stem cell transplant. Each CDR3 is given with its conserved first and last residue. Each record gives: J gene, V gene, D gene, clone size, CDR3 protein, CDR3 DNA. A D gene is named only where the DNA matches it firmly. Clone size is shown for a subset of rows, as once, few, many or a class of expanded clone.

TRBJ1-4 | TRBV19 | NA | few | CASRRTAATATNEKLFF | TGTGCCAGTAGGAGGACAGCGGCAACTGCAACTAATGAAAAACTGTTTTTT
TRBJ2-3 | TRBV30 | TRBD2 | NA | CAWDLAGGPTDTQYF | TGTGCCTGGGATCTAGCGGGAGGGCCGACAGATACGCAGTATTTT
TRBJ1-1 | TRBV5-1 | TRBD1 | few | CASSPGQGASVSTEAFF | TGCGCCAGCAGCCCCGGACAGGGGGCCTCGGTGAGCACTGAAGCTTTCTTT
TRBJ2-5 | TRBV6-1 | NA | NA | CASSEAVRGLAVQETQYF | TGTGCCAGCAGTGAAGCGGTGAGGGGATTAGCGGTCCAAGAGACCCAGTACTTC
TRBJ1-5 | TRBV30 | NA | NA | CAWSVRYPINQPQHF | TGTGCCTGGAGTGTACGTTACCCGATTAATCAGCCCCAGCATTTT
TRBJ1-1 | TRBV28 | NA | NA | CATKNTEAFF | TGTGCCACGAAGAACACTGAAGCTTTCTTT
TRBJ2-5 | TRBV28 | NA | once | CASSPSRGVETQYF | TGTGCCAGCAGTCCCTCGAGAGGGGTAGAGACCCAGTACTTC
TRBJ1-1 | TRBV29-1 | TRBD1 | NA | CSVEYGTGGFKNEAFF | TGCAGCGTTGAATACGGGACAGGGGGGTTTAAGAATGAAGCTTTCTTT
TRBJ2-7 | TRBV30 | NA | NA | CAWSGGVHEQYF | TGTGCCTGGAGTGGGGGGGTACACGAGCAGTACTTC
TRBJ2-3 | TRBV7-2 | NA | NA | CASSSSVQSTDTQYF | TGTGCCAGCAGCTCTAGCGTTCAGAGCACAGATACGCAGTATTTT
TRBJ1-2 | TRBV5-1 | NA | NA | CASSLESSRHGYTF | TGCGCCAGCAGCTTGGAATCGTCGAGACATGGCTACACCTTC
TRBJ2-7 | TRBV7-2 | TRBD2 | NA | CASSKQRGSSYEQYF | TGTGCCAGCAGCAAACAGCGGGGCAGCTCCTACGAGCAGTACTTC
TRBJ1-2 | TRBV29-1 | NA | NA | CSVGEWSF | TGCAGCGTAGGCGAGTGGTCCTTC
TRBJ2-7 | TRBV6-5 | NA | NA | CASRTGSGDYEQYF | TGTGCCAGCAGAACGGGTAGCGGAGACTACGAGCAGTACTTC
TRBJ2-7 | TRBV27 | TRBD1 | NA | CASSSFAGTGVTEQYF | TGTGCCAGCAGTTCTTTTGCCGGGACAGGGGTTACCGAGCAGTACTTC
TRBJ1-4 | TRBV19 | TRBD1 | NA | CASSKTGGFEKLFF | TGTGCCAGTAGTAAAACAGGGGGCTTTGAAAAACTGTTTTTT
TRBJ2-3 | TRBV5-1 | NA | once | CASSRDPDTQYF | TGCGCCAGCAGCCGGGACCCAGATACGCAGTATTTT
TRBJ2-7 | TRBV3-1/TRBV3-2 | TRBD1 | NA | CASRLDRVSYEQYF | TGTGCCAGCAGGTTGGACAGGGTGAGCTACGAGCAGTACTTC
TRBJ2-1 | TRBV2 | NA | NA | CASTIGATSYNEQFF | TGTGCCAGCACGATCGGGGCTACCTCCTACAATGAGCAGTTCTTC
TRBJ2-7 | TRBV5-4 | NA | NA | CASSPGTAWSSYEQYF | TGTGCCAGCAGTCCTGGTACAGCGTGGAGCTCCTACGAGCAGTACTTC
TRBJ2-2 | TRBV28 | TRBD1 | NA | CASTLTAGTGGSGELFF | TGTGCCAGCACCCTAACCGCGGGGACAGGGGGCTCCGGGGAGCTGTTTTTT
TRBJ2-5 | TRBV30 | TRBD2 | NA | CAWSDPGLAGQETQYF | TGTGCCTGGAGTGACCCGGGGCTAGCGGGCCAAGAGACCCAGTACTTC
TRBJ2-5 | TRBV6-5 | NA | NA | CASSYSRGDSKETQYF | TGTGCCAGCAGTTACTCGAGGGGGGACTCAAAAGAGACCCAGTACTTC
TRBJ1-3 | TRBV9 | NA | NA | CASSPGFEDTIYF | TGTGCCAGCAGCCCAGGGTTTGAAGACACCATATATTTT
TRBJ2-3 | TRBV6-2/TRBV6-3 | TRBD2 | NA | CASSLSGTSGGTQYF | TGTGCCAGCAGCCTCTCCGGGACTAGCGGGGGTACGCAGTATTTT
TRBJ1-1 | TRBV28 | NA | NA | CASSLGQQGTEAFF | TGTGCCAGCAGCCTCGGACAGCAAGGGACTGAAGCTTTCTTT
TRBJ2-4 | TRBV7-2 | NA | NA | CASSPDLAKNIQYF | TGTGCCAGCAGCCCCGATCTAGCCAAAAACATTCAGTACTTC
TRBJ2-2 | TRBV27 | TRBD2 | NA | CASSLSLAGGPGELFF | TGTGCCAGCAGTTTATCTCTAGCGGGAGGGCCCGGGGAGCTGTTTTTT
TRBJ2-3 | TRBV3-1/TRBV3-2 | NA | NA | CASRPDHSTSTDTQYF | TGTGCCAGCAGACCGGACCATAGCACTAGCACAGATACGCAGTATTTT
TRBJ2-5 | TRBV15 | NA | once | CATSRDLIETQYF | TGTGCCACCAGCAGAGATTTAATTGAGACCCAGTACTTC
TRBJ2-3 | TRBV5-1 | NA | NA | CASSLIGGRSTDTQYF | TGCGCCAGCAGCCTCATTGGGGGACGGAGCACAGATACGCAGTATTTT
TRBJ1-5 | TRBV7-9 | TRBD1 | once | CASSFDPGTGFYQPQHF | TGTGCCAGCAGCTTCGACCCCGGGACAGGATTCTATCAGCCCCAGCATTTT
TRBJ2-1 | TRBV4-2 | TRBD2 | NA | CASSRTGTSGINEQFF | TGTGCCAGCAGCCGGACCGGGACTAGCGGGATCAATGAGCAGTTCTTC
TRBJ2-1 | TRBV5-6 | NA | once | CASSLEVSLTYNEQFF | TGTGCCAGCAGCTTGGAAGTGAGTCTAACCTACAATGAGCAGTTCTTC
TRBJ1-1 | TRBV27 | NA | NA | CASSLQGMAFF | TGTGCCAGCAGTTTACAGGGTATGGCTTTCTTT
TRBJ1-5 | TRBV6-2/TRBV6-3 | TRBD1 | NA | CASSQDRGPQPQHF | TGTGCCAGCAGCCAGGACAGGGGGCCTCAGCCCCAGCATTTT
TRBJ1-1 | TRBV2 | TRBD1 | NA | CASRAERTGRGTEAFF | TGTGCCAGCAGAGCCGAACGGACAGGGAGGGGCACTGAAGCTTTCTTT
TRBJ2-6 | TRBV5-5 | NA | NA | CASSPDGVAGANVLTF | TGTGCCAGCAGTCCCGACGGGGTGGCGGGGGCCAACGTCCTGACTTTC
TRBJ2-1 | TRBV5-1 | TRBD2 | NA | CASSLVTGTSGNNEQFF | TGCGCCAGCAGCTTGGTTACCGGGACTAGCGGAAACAATGAGCAGTTCTTC
TRBJ1-1 | TRBV4-1 | NA | NA | CASSQVGNTEAFF | TGCGCCAGCAGCCAAGTAGGGAACACTGAAGCTTTCTTT
TRBJ1-1 | TRBV11-2 | NA | NA | CASSPRRNTEAFF | TGTGCCAGCAGCCCCCGTAGGAACACTGAAGCTTTCTTT
TRBJ2-3 | TRBV9 | NA | NA | CASSVGLADTDTQYF | TGTGCCAGCAGCGTAGGGCTAGCAGACACAGATACGCAGTATTTT